The 27 T cell receptor beta chains reported below all come from one sample, sequenced in a study of radiotherapy plus CTLA-4 blockade in lung cancer. Sequencing was performed with immunoSEQ multiplex PCR; in TCRdb, only in-frame clones are kept and a portion is missing. The sample carries tens of thousands of clones, around nine tenths recorded once. This specimen was peripheral blood, taken from a patient treated with radiotherapy plus ipilimumab. These receptors were collected from a human donor with non-small cell lung cancer that progressed on radiotherapy plus ipilimumab.

The rearrangement links TRBV5-1 to TRBJ2-1, with 11 nucleotides matching TRBD2. Germline V lookup: CDR1 SGHRS, CDR2 YFSETQ. Trimming cost V 10 bases and J 7 bases; bases outside gene matches: 4. The CDR3 extends over 12 amino acids. The CDR3 sequence: CACRLAGNEQFF. The DNA for the CDR3 is TGCGCCTGCCGACTAGCGGGAAATGAGCAGTTCTTC.

This rearrangement joins TRBV27 to TRBJ2-7; the match to TRBD2 covers 13 bases. This CDR3 comprises 17 residues. Germline CDR1 reads MNHEY; CDR2 reads SMNVEV (reference sequence). With V trimmed by 6 bases and J by 2 bases, 10 bases remained unmatched. DNA for the CDR3: TGTGCCAGCAGGCCGGGACTAGCGGGAACGATGACCTACGAGCAGTACTTC. Protein sequence: CASRPGLAGTMTYEQYF.

This clone was recorded only once. The rearrangement uses TRBV4-1 and TRBJ2-3, with 7 positions matching TRBD2. V shed 2 bases, J shed 5 bases, and the junction held 13 bases outside the gene matches. The CDR3 is 17 amino acids. Germline-derived CDR1 and CDR2 are MGHRA and YSYEKL. The CDR3 nucleotides are TGCGCCAGCAGCCAAAGGGTGGCGGGAGTCCAGGGAGATACGCAGTATTTT. Its protein is CASSQRVAGVQGDTQYF.

The count of this clone is one. The chain combines TRBV28 with TRBJ1-2, with a weak D call TRBD1 (5 bases). The germline gives CDR1 MDHEN, CDR2 SYDVKM. The V end lost 5 bases, the J end lost 4 bases, and 17 bases lay between the germline ends. The CDR3 is 15 amino acids. In DNA, the CDR3 is TGTGCCAGCAGTCAACCCGGGACGAGCGGCTATGGCTACACCTTC. Its protein is CASSQPGTSGYGYTF.

The rearrangement uses TRBV6-5 and TRBJ2-1; TRBD1 agrees at 8 bases. The CDR3 extends over 16 amino acids. The ends lost 2 bases at V and 3 bases at J; junction bases unmatched: 6. The germline V gene has CDR1 MNHEY and CDR2 SVGAGI. DNA for the CDR3: TGTGCCAGCAGTTACGGAAGGACAGGGTTCTACAATGAGCAGTTCTTC. Translating gives CASSYGRTGFYNEQFF.

This clone was observed a single time. The chain recombines TRBV28 with TRBJ2-7; TRBD1 matches at 7 bases. J lost 4 bases, V lost 0 bases, and 6 bases had no gene match. Per germline, CDR1 MDHEN and CDR2 SYDVKM. The CDR3 runs to 15 residues. The CDR3 sequence is CASSLWVPGQYEQYF. The CDR3 DNA reads TGTGCCAGCAGTTTATGGGTGCCGGGACAGTACGAGCAGTACTTC.

CDR3 sequence reads: CASRTGGPHTGELFF. For the CDR3, the DNA is TGTGCCAGCCGCACAGGGGGCCCACACACCGGGGAGCTGTTTTTT. The rearrangement links TRBV19 to TRBJ2-2; TRBD1 agrees at 9 bases. The CDR3 loop spans 15 amino acids. The V gene end was trimmed by 9 bases and the J gene end by 3 bases; junction bases not matched to a gene: 8. Per germline, CDR1 LNHDA and CDR2 SQIVND (reference sequence). Based on the CDR3 plus reference TRBV19 and TRBJ2-2, the full variable domain is DGGITQSPKYLFRKEGQNVTLSCEQNLNHDAMYWYRQDPGQGLRLIYYSQIVNDFQKGDIAEGYSVSREKKESFPLTVTSAQKNPTAFYLCASRTGGPHTGELFFGEGSRLTVL.

V gene TRBV18 combines with J gene TRBJ2-1; 10 bases are shared with TRBD2. CDR1 and CDR2 (germline): KGHSH, LQKENI. After removal of 6 bases from V and 5 bases from J, the junction contained 7 bases not matched to a gene. CDR3 length: 15 residues. CDR3 sequence: CASSQAGGPDNEQFF. The CDR3 DNA reads as TGTGCCAGCTCGCAAGCGGGAGGGCCAGACAATGAGCAGTTCTTC. Full variable domain (remainder filled in from reference TRBV18 and TRBJ2-1): NAGVMQNPRHLVRRRGQEARLRCSPMKGHSHVYWYRQLPEEGLKFMVYLQKENIIDESGMPKERFSAEFPKEGPSILRIQQVVRGDSAAYFCASSQAGGPDNEQFFGPGTRLTVL.

The chain links TRBV7-9 to TRBJ1-1, with 9 positions matching TRBD1. CDR1 is SEHNR and CDR2 is FQNEAQ in the germline V gene (reference sequence). This CDR3 region has 15 residues. V dropped 3 bases and J dropped 1; count of bases not matched to a gene: 3. The DNA for the CDR3 is TGTGCCAGCAGCTTGGCGGACAGGGGGAACACTGAAGCTTTCTTT. Its translation is CASSLADRGNTEAFF.

The chain has TRBV28 and TRBJ2-7; 10 bases match TRBD1. The CDR3 consists of 13 residues. Trimming took 6 bases from V and 3 from J; bases not matched to a gene: 2. Germline V gene data show CDR1 as MDHEN and CDR2 as SYDVKM. The CDR3 region has the DNA TGTGCCAGCAGGGGACAGGGGATCTACGAGCAGTACTTC. Translating gives CASRGQGIYEQYF.

The chain employs TRBV7-8 and TRBJ2-5; D is undetermined. V dropped 5 bases and J dropped 3 bases, with 7 bases sitting between them. The germline gives CDR1 SGHVS, CDR2 FQNEAQ. The CDR3 has 12 residues. Written as DNA, the CDR3 is TGTGCCAGCAGCGCCCTTGAAGAGACCCAGTACTTC. It is translated as CASSALEETQYF.

The chain is built from TRBV9 and TRBJ2-1, with 10 bases lining up with TRBD1. The length of the CDR3 is 15 residues. Unmatched junction bases numbered 4, after V lost 2 bases and J lost 5 bases. Looked up from germline, CDR1 is SGDLS and CDR2 is YYNGEE. The CDR3 DNA sequence: TGTGCCAGCAGCGTCGGGACAGGGGTAAACAATGAGCAGTTCTTC. It translates to CASSVGTGVNNEQFF. Full variable domain (outside the CDR3, taken from reference TRBV9 and TRBJ2-1): DSGVTQTPKHLITATGQRVTLRCSPRSGDLSVYWYQQSLDQGLQFLIQYYNGEERAKGNILERFSAQQFPDLHSELNLSSLELGDSALYFCASSVGTGVNNEQFFGPGTRLTVL.

The chain combines TRBV6-6 with TRBJ2-2, with 9 positions matching TRBD1. Germline V gives CDR1 MNHNY, CDR2 SVGAGI (reference sequence). The CDR3 runs to 15 residues. V lost 5 bases, J lost 6 bases, and 7 bases stayed unmatched. The CDR3 nucleotides read TGTGCCAGCAGTACTAACAGGGGGCGCGCCGGGGAGCTGTTTTTT. Translation gives CASSTNRGRAGELFF.

The chain joins TRBV27 to TRBJ2-3; D is possibly TRBD1 or TRBD2 (6 bases each). This CDR3 comprises 16 residues. CDR1 is MNHEY and CDR2 is SMNVEV in the germline V gene (reference sequence). V shed 5 bases and J shed 0 bases, with 15 bases lying between them. CDR3 in DNA: TGTGCCAGCAGTCCCCTGGGGGGCAGGAGCACAGATACGCAGTATTTT. Protein: CASSPLGGRSTDTQYF.

The V and J genes are TRBV28 and TRBJ2-7, with 8 bases identical to TRBD2. Germline assignment: CDR1 MDHEN and CDR2 SYDVKM. The CDR3 loop spans 13 amino acids. Germline trimming cut 5 bases from V and 3 bases from J; bases unmatched to any gene: 3. CDR3 sequence (DNA): TGTGCCAGCAGTGCCGGGGGGGACTACGAGCAGTACGTC. Translating it yields CASSAGGDYEQYV.

The V call is TRBV7-8, the J call TRBJ2-3; 8 nucleotides match TRBD2. CDR3 size: 15 residues. CDR1 is SGHVS and CDR2 is FQNEAQ in the germline V gene. V shed 0 bases and J 6 bases; nucleotides not matched to a gene: 5. CDR3 residues: CASSLARASGDTQYF. In DNA form, the CDR3 reads TGTGCCAGCAGCTTAGCGCGGGCTAGCGGGGATACGCAGTATTTT.

CDR3 in DNA: TGTGCCAGCAGCGACCCGTTGAGCTCCTACAATGAGCAGTTCTTC. Translation: CASSDPLSSYNEQFF. V and J are TRBV7-9 and TRBJ2-1; D not certain. The CDR3 runs 15 residues. The germline V gene has CDR1 SEHNR and CDR2 FQNEAQ (reference sequence). V was cut by 5 bases and J by 0 bases, with 11 bases left in between.

This clone was counted only a few times. The V gene is TRBV4-1, the J gene TRBJ2-5, with unresolved D. This CDR3 contains 14 residues. Looked up from germline, CDR1 is MGHRA and CDR2 is YSYEKL. The V end lost 0 bases, the J end lost 2 bases, and 7 bases lay between the germline ends. CDR3 DNA sequence: TGCGCCAGCAGCCAAGATCCCCGGCAAGAGACCCAGTACTTC. Translated: CASSQDPRQETQYF.

The CDR3: CASRELLGESTNEQFF. In nucleotides, the CDR3 is TGTGCCAGCAGGGAATTACTAGGGGAATCCACTAATGAGCAGTTCTTC. The chain recombines TRBV28 with TRBJ2-1, with D possibly being TRBD1 or TRBD2 (5 bases each). In germline, CDR1 is MDHEN, CDR2 SYDVKM. This CDR3 spans 16 amino acids. V was shortened by 6 bases and J by 7 bases, with 22 bases between the two germline ends. Variable domain in full (rest from reference TRBV28 and TRBJ2-1): DVKVTQSSRYLVKRTGEKVFLECVQDMDHENMFWYRQDPGLGLRLIYFSYDVKMKEKGDIPEGYSVSREKKERFSLILESASTNQTSMYLCASRELLGESTNEQFFGPGTRLTVL.

V and J are TRBV6-6 and TRBJ2-3, with 9 bases matching TRBD1. Germline CDR1 MNHNY, CDR2 SVGAGI (reference sequence). With 5 bases clipped from V and 7 bases from J, the junction kept 10 bases outside the gene matches. The CDR3 length is 15 residues. As DNA, the CDR3 is TGTGCCAGCAGTAGGATACGGGACAGGGAACATACGCAGTATTTT. Translation gives CASSRIRDREHTQYF.

This chain connects TRBV13 to TRBJ2-7; TRBD2 matches at 9 bases. The germline V gene has CDR1 PRHDT and CDR2 FYEKMQ (reference sequence). This CDR3 contains 14 residues. V gave up 4 bases and J gave up 6 bases; unmatched junction bases: 7. The CDR3 region has the DNA TGTGCCAGCAGCTATCGGCGGGAGGGTAGCGAGCAGTACTTC. This gives the protein CASSYRREGSEQYF.

The genes are TRBV11-1 and TRBJ1-2, with a possible D match to TRBD1 (6 bases). CDR1 is SGHAT and CDR2 is FQDESV in the germline V gene (reference sequence). The CDR3 contains 16 residues. The V end lost 8 bases, the J end lost 0 bases, and 19 bases lay between the germline ends. CDR3 bases: TGTGCCAGCGGCTCAATGGGCGGACAGACTAACTATGGCTACACCTTC. Amino acid sequence: CASGSMGGQTNYGYTF.

The rearrangement uses TRBV10-2 and TRBJ1-4; 12 bases fit TRBD1. The V gene's germline CDR1 is WSHSY and CDR2 SAAADI. V lost 0 bases and J lost 2; bases outside the gene matches: 7. This CDR3 has 19 residues. In DNA, the CDR3 is TGCGCCAGCAGTGAGTCGGACCGGGACAGGGGGCTTACTAATGAAAAACTGTTTTTT. It translates to CASSESDRDRGLTNEKLFF.

The chain combines TRBV7-3 with TRBJ2-7; 8 positions match TRBD2. There are 14 residues in the CDR3. In germline, CDR1 is SGHTA, CDR2 FQGTGA. V dropped 5 bases and J dropped 2; count of bases not matched to a gene: 5. The CDR3 sequence is CASSPSGSAYEQYF. As DNA, the CDR3 is TGTGCCAGCAGCCCCAGCGGGAGTGCCTACGAGCAGTACTTC.

The gene calls are TRBV28 and TRBJ2-7; D is unclear. Looked up from germline, CDR1 is MDHEN and CDR2 is SYDVKM. Trimming cost V 2 bases and J 1 base, with 6 bases left between them. The CDR3 runs to 13 residues. CDR3 sequence: CASSLMNSYEQYF. CDR3 coding DNA: TGTGCCAGCAGTTTAATGAATTCCTACGAGCAGTACTTC.

This clone was seen a handful of times. This chain uses TRBV4-1 with TRBJ2-1, with TRBD1 matching 10 bases. The germline CDR1 and CDR2 sequences are MGHRA and YSYEKL. The CDR3 consists of 13 residues. Trimming cost V 4 bases and J 8 bases; bases outside gene matches: 2. The CDR3 coding sequence is TGCGCCAGCAGCCGACAGGGGGCAGATGAGCAGTTCTTC. Translated: CASSRQGADEQFF.

V and J are TRBV27 and TRBJ1-4, with no clear D. Per germline, CDR1 MNHEY and CDR2 SMNVEV (reference sequence). Trimming took 4 bases from V and 7 from J, leaving 16 bases between them. The CDR3 consists of 15 residues. Here the CDR3 DNA reads TGTGCCAGCAGTTCGCCGGGAGACCCGTTTGAAAAACTGTTTTTT. As protein: CASSSPGDPFEKLFF.